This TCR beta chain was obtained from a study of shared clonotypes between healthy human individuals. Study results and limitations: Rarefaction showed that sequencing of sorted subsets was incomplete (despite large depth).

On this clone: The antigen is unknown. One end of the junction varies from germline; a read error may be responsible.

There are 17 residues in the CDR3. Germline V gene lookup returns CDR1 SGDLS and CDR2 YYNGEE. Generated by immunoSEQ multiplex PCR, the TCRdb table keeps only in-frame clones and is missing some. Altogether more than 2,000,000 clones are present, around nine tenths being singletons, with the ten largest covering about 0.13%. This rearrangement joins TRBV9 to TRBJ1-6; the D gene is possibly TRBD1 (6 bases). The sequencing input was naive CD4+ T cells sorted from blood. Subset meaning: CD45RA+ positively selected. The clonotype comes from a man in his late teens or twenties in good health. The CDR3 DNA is TGTGCCAGCAGTGTAGGGAAATCAGGGGCGTATAATTCACCCCTCCACTTT. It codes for CASSVGKSGAYNSPLHF. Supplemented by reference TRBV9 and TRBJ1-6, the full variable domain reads DSGVTQTPKHLITATGQRVTLRCSPRSGDLSVYWYQQSLDQGLQFLIQYYNGEERAKGNILERFSAQQFPDLHSELNLSSLELGDSALYFCASSVGKSGAYNSPLHFGNGTRLTVT.